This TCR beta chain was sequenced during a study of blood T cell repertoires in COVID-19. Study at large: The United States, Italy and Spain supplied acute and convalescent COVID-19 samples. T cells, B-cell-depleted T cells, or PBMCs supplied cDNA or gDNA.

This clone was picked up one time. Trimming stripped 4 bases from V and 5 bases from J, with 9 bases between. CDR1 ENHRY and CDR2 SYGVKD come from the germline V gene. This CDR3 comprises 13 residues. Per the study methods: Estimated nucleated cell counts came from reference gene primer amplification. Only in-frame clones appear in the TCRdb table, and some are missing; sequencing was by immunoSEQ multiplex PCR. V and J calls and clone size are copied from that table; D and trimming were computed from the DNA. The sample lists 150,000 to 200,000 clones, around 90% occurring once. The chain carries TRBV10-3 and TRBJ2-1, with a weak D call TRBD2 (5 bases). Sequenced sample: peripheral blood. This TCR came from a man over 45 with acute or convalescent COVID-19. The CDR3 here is CAISARDDNEQFF. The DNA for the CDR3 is TGTGCCATCAGTGCCCGGGATGACAATGAGCAGTTCTTC.